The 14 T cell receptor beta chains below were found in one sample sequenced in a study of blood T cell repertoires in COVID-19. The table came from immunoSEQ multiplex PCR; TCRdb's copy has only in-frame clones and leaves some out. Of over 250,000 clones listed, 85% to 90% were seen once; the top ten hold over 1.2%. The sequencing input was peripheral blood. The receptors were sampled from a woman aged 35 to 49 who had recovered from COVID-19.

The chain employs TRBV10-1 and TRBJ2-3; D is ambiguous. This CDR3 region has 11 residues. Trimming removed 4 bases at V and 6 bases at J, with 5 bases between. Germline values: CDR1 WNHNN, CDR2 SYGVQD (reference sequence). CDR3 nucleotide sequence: TGCGCCAGCAGTGGAGCTGATACGCAGTATTTT. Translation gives CASSGADTQYF.

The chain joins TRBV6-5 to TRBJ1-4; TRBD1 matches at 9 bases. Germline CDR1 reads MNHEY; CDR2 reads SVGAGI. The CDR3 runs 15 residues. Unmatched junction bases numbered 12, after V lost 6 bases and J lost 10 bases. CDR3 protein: CASRRSGQGESKLFF. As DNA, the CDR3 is TGTGCCAGCAGAAGATCGGGACAGGGAGAATCAAAACTGTTTTTT.

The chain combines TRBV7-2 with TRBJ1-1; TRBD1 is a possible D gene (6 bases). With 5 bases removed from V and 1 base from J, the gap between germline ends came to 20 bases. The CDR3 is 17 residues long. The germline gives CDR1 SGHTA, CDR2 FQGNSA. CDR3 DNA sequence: TGTGCCAGCAGCCCAGCAAAGAAGGGGGGGCAGAACACTGAAGCTTTCTTT. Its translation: CASSPAKKGGQNTEAFF. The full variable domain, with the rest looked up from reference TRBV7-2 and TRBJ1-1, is GAGVSQSPSNKVTEKGKDVELRCDPISGHTALYWYRQSLGQGLEFLIYFQGNSAPDKSGLPSDRFSAERTGGSVSTLTIQRTQQEDSAVYLCASSPAKKGGQNTEAFFGQGTRLTVV.

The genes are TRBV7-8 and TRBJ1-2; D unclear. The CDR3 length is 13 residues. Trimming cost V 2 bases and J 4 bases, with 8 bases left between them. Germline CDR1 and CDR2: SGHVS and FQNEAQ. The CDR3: CASSLQRFYGYTF. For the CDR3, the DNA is TGTGCCAGCAGCTTACAGCGTTTCTATGGCTACACCTTC.

The CDR3 bases are TGTGCCTGGAGTTCCTCCGGGACAGGGCACTACGAGCAGTACTTC. This gives the protein CAWSSSGTGHYEQYF. The chain carries TRBV30 and TRBJ2-7, with 9 positions matching TRBD1. With V trimmed by 2 bases and J by 3 bases, 8 bases remained unmatched. This CDR3 has 15 amino acids. Per the germline V gene, CDR1 is GTSNPN and CDR2 is SVGIG (reference sequence).

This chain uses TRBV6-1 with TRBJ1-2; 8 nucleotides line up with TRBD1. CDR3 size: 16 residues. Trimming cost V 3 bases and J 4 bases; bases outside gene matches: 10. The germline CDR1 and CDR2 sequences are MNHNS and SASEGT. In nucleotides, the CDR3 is TGTGCCAGCAGTGAGTGGGGTGGACAGGGCCTCTATGGCTACACCTTC. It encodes CASSEWGGQGLYGYTF.

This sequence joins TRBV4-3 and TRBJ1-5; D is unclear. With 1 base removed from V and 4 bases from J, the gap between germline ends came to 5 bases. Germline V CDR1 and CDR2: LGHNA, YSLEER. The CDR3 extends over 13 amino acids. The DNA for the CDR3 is TGCGCCAGCAGCCAAGGTCGGAATCAGCCCCAGCATTTT. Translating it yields CASSQGRNQPQHF.

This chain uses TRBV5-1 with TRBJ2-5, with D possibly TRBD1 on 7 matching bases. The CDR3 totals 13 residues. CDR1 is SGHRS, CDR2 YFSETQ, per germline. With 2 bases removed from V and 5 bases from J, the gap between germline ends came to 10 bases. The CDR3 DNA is TGCGCCAGCAGCTTCCCAGGGGGGGAGACCCAGTACTTC. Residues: CASSFPGGETQYF.

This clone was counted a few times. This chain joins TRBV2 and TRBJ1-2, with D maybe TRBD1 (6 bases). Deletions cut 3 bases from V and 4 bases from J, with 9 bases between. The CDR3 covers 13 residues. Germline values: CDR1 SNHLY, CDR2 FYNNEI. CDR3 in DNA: TGTGCCAGCAGTGAGTCAGGGGTCTATGGCTACACCTTC. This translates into CASSESGVYGYTF.

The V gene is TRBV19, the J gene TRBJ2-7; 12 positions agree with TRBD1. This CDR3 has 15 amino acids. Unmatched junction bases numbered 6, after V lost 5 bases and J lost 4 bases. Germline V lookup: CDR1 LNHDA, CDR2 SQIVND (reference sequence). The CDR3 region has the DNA TGTGCCAGTAGTTCGGGGGACAGGGGGCTGTACGAGCAGTACTTC. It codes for CASSSGDRGLYEQYF.

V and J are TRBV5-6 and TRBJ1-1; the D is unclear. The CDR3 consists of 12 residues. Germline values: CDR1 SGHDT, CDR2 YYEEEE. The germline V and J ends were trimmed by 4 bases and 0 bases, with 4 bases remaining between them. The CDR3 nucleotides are TGTGCCAGCAGCCTAGTGAACACTGAAGCTTTCTTT. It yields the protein CASSLVNTEAFF.

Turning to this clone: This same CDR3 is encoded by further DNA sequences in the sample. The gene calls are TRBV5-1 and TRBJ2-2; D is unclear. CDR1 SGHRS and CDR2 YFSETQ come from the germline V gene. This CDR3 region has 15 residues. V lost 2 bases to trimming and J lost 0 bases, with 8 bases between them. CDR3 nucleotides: TGCGCCAGCAGCTTTTCCGGTCCGAACACCGGGGAGCTGTTTTTT. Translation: CASSFSGPNTGELFF.

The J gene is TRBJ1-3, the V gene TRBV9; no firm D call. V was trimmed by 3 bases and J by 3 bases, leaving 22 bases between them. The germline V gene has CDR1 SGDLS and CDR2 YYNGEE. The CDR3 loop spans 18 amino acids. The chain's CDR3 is CASSELALTAHRGNTIYF. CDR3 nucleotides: TGTGCCAGCAGCGAACTAGCCCTCACGGCTCATCGTGGAAACACCATATATTTT.

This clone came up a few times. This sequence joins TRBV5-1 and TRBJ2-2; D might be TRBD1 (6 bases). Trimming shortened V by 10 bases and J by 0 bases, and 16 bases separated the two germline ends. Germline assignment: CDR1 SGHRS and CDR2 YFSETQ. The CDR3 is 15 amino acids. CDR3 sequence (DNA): TGCGCCTTCTCCGGTGAGGGGGCGAACACCGGGGAGCTGTTTTTT. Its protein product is CAFSGEGANTGELFF.